What follows are 22 T cell receptor beta chains derived from one specimen sequenced in a study of cytomegalovirus exposure and HLA in healthy donors. Sequencing was performed with immunoSEQ multiplex PCR; in TCRdb, only in-frame clones are kept and a portion is missing. The sample yields 160,000 or so clones, about 87% seen once. Sequencing was done on a sample of PBMCs. These receptors were collected from a woman aged 30 to 39 in good health and CMV-seronegative.

The rearrangement uses TRBV18 and TRBJ2-3; D perhaps matches TRBD1 (6 bases). The CDR3 runs to 14 residues. Between the trimmed V and J ends, which lost 5 bases and 0 bases, there was a span of 9 bases. Germline CDR1 is KGHSH and CDR2 is LQKENI. The DNA of the CDR3 is TGTGCCAGCTCATCAGGGACAAGCACAGATACGCAGTATTTT. Its translation is CASSSGTSTDTQYF.

The chain joins TRBV4-3 to TRBJ2-7, with D possibly being TRBD2 (6 bases). This CDR3 comprises 13 residues. Germline V gene data show CDR1 as LGHNA and CDR2 as YSLEER. Between the trimmed V and J ends, which lost 3 bases and 1 base, there was a span of 7 bases. DNA for the CDR3: TGCGCCAGCAGCCAGGGGGGATCCTACGAGCAGTACTTC. It codes for CASSQGGSYEQYF.

The rearrangement joins TRBV6-1 to TRBJ2-3; 7 nucleotides match TRBD1. Per the germline V gene, CDR1 is MNHNS and CDR2 is SASEGT. This CDR3 is built from 14 residues. V trimming: 2 bases; J trimming: 6 bases; junction bases outside the gene matches: 5. CDR3: CASSENSRGDTQYF. DNA for the CDR3: TGTGCCAGCAGTGAAAACTCCAGGGGGGATACGCAGTATTTT.

The V call is TRBV11-2, the J call TRBJ2-3; 7 bases map to TRBD1. Unmatched junction bases numbered 12, after V lost 0 bases and J lost 6 bases. The CDR3 has 17 amino acids. In germline, CDR1 is SGHAT, CDR2 FQNNGV. The chain's CDR3 is CASSLDFGRGTLDTQYF. In nucleotides, the CDR3 is TGTGCCAGCAGCTTAGATTTTGGCAGGGGGACCTTGGATACGCAGTATTTT. Full variable domain (rest looked up from reference TRBV11-2 and TRBJ2-3): EAGVAQSPRYKIIEKRQSVAFWCNPISGHATLYWYQQILGQGPKLLIQFQNNGVVDDSQLPKDRFSAERLKGVDSTLKIQPAKLEDSAVYLCASSLDFGRGTLDTQYFGPGTRLTVL.

This clone was detected a few times. A much larger clone differs from this one at a single base, so this may be a read error. The rearrangement uses TRBV11-3 and TRBJ1-1; a weak D match, TRBD1 (5 bases). Germline-derived CDR1 and CDR2 are SGHNT and YENEEA. This CDR3 spans 13 amino acids. V shed 2 bases and J shed 1 base, with 5 bases lying between them. DNA of the CDR3: TGTGCCAGCAGCTTAACAGGGAACACTGAAGCTTTCTTT. Its translation is CASSLTGNTEAFF.

This clone was detected only once. The genes are TRBV2 and TRBJ2-5; D call uncertain. Trimming removed 8 bases at V and 4 bases at J, with 14 bases between. The CDR3 totals 13 residues. The germline gives CDR1 SNHLY, CDR2 FYNNEI. The CDR3 DNA sequence: TGTGCCAGCGAAGTCCGTGAGGTAGAGACCCAGTACTTC. Amino acids: CASEVREVETQYF.

The chain joins TRBV6-1 to TRBJ1-4; D not resolved. The CDR3 is 15 residues long. In germline, CDR1 is MNHNS, CDR2 SASEGT. The ends were cut back, 7 bases at V and 7 bases at J, with 19 bases in the middle. The CDR3 DNA reads as TGTGCCAGCACCCGATCGGGAGTGTGGGGTGAAAAACTGTTTTTT. This encodes CASTRSGVWGEKLFF.

This rearrangement joins TRBV5-4 to TRBJ2-3, with a possible D match to TRBD1 (5 bases). V was clipped by 0 bases and J by 4 bases, with 6 bases between them. Germline V gives CDR1 SGHNT, CDR2 YYREEE (reference sequence). This CDR3 has 13 residues. The CDR3 sequence: CASSLAGPDTQYF. The CDR3 nucleotides are TGTGCCAGCAGCTTGGCAGGGCCAGATACGCAGTATTTT.

The V gene is TRBV7-2, the J gene TRBJ1-6; D might be TRBD1 (5 bases). The CDR3 contains 14 residues. Deletions cut 6 bases from V and 7 bases from J, with 13 bases between. In germline, CDR1 is SGHTA, CDR2 FQGNSA. CDR3 DNA: TGTGCCAGCAGGACGGGACTTATCAATTCACCCCTCCACTTT. Translated: CASRTGLINSPLHF.

V and J are TRBV27 and TRBJ2-7; 7 bases fit TRBD1. Germline loops: CDR1 MNHEY, CDR2 SMNVEV (reference sequence). The trim removed 2 bases at V and 0 bases at J, leaving 10 bases unmatched. This CDR3 spans 17 amino acids. The CDR3 is CASSLRGVDRPSYEQYF. The CDR3 nucleotides read TGTGCCAGCAGTTTACGGGGCGTGGACAGGCCCTCCTACGAGCAGTACTTC.

The chain is built from TRBV6-5 and TRBJ1-2; D gene ambiguous. This CDR3 contains 16 residues. V was cut by 0 bases and J by 2 bases, with 13 bases left in between. Per the germline V gene, CDR1 is MNHEY and CDR2 is SVGAGI. The CDR3 spells CASSYSISSGNYGYTF. The CDR3 nucleotides are TGTGCCAGCAGTTACTCGATTTCGTCAGGAAACTATGGCTACACCTTC.

The chain couples TRBV6-1 to TRBJ2-7; a possible D gene is TRBD2 (7 bases). The V gene's germline CDR1 is MNHNS and CDR2 SASEGT. This CDR3 contains 15 residues. V dropped 6 bases and J dropped 2 bases, with 17 bases sitting between them. CDR3 nucleotide sequence: TGTGCCAGCAGCTCCCGCGGGGGCCCAACCTACGAGCAGTACTTC. Translated, it gives CASSSRGGPTYEQYF.

The genes are TRBV5-1 and TRBJ2-5, with TRBD1 as a possible D gene (5 bases). Trimming took off 4 bases at V and 2 bases at J, with 18 bases between the two ends. The CDR3 covers 16 residues. Germline CDR1 and CDR2: SGHRS and YFSETQ. The CDR3, as DNA: TGCGCCAGCAGCCAGGCAGTCATCCCAGGGCAAGAGACCCAGTACTTC. The encoded protein is CASSQAVIPGQETQYF.

The chain combines TRBV5-4 with TRBJ1-1, with a tentative D call TRBD1 (5 bases). Deletions cut 6 bases from V and 4 bases from J, with 16 bases between. The CDR3 is made up of 14 amino acids. Germline CDR1 and CDR2: SGHNT and YYREEE (reference sequence). DNA of the CDR3: TGTGCCAGCAATTTGTGGGGGGGTGGCACTGAAGCTTTCTTT. Amino acid sequence: CASNLWGGGTEAFF. The full variable domain, rest sourced from reference TRBV5-4 and TRBJ1-1, is ETGVTQSPTHLIKTRGQQVTLRCSSQSGHNTVSWYQQALGQGPQFIFQYYREEENGRGNFPPRFSGLQFPNYSSELNVNALELDDSALYLCASNLWGGGTEAFFGQGTRLTVV.

This chain joins TRBV29-1 and TRBJ2-7; 7 nucleotides line up with TRBD2. The CDR3 runs 13 residues. The J segment lost 3 bases and the V segment lost 7 bases, leaving 9 bases of the junction unmatched. Germline CDR1 reads SQVTM; CDR2 reads ANQGSEA. The CDR3 protein is CSAGRSSGYEQYF. The CDR3 nucleotides read TGCAGCGCCGGGAGGTCCTCGGGCTACGAGCAGTACTTC.

This clone appeared once. The chain uses TRBV6-1 and TRBJ1-5; TRBD1 matches 10 bases. Germline V gives CDR1 MNHNS, CDR2 SASEGT. The CDR3 has 14 residues. The J segment lost 5 bases and the V segment lost 6 bases, leaving 4 bases of the junction unmatched. The CDR3 nucleotides read TGTGCCAGCAGAAGGACAGGGGGTGATCAGCCCCAGCATTTT. Encoded protein: CASRRTGGDQPQHF.

The chain links TRBV2 to TRBJ2-3; possibly TRBD2 for D (5 bases). Per the germline V gene, CDR1 is SNHLY and CDR2 is FYNNEI. This CDR3 contains 16 residues. V was cut by 7 bases and J by 0 bases, with 17 bases left in between. The CDR3 nucleotides read TGTGCCAGCAAGAAGGCTAGGACTGATAGCACAGATACGCAGTATTTT. Its translation: CASKKARTDSTDTQYF.

The CDR3 is CASSRPGTGSEQYF. The CDR3 DNA follows: TGTGCCAGCAGCCGTCCCGGGACAGGGTCCGAGCAGTACTTC. The chain is built from TRBV7-2 and TRBJ2-7; 9 bases fit TRBD1. CDR1 SGHTA and CDR2 FQGNSA come from the germline V gene. The CDR3 runs to 14 residues. The V and J ends lost 5 bases and 6 bases, in that order; junction bases with no gene match: 8.

This clone was seen just once. The chain employs TRBV13 and TRBJ2-3, with TRBD2 as a possible D gene (6 bases). Germline CDR1 reads PRHDT; CDR2 reads FYEKMQ (reference sequence). This CDR3 is built from 15 residues. Between the trimmed V and J ends, which lost 3 bases and 0 bases, there was a span of 10 bases. CDR3 sequence: CASSLRGPSTDTQYF. Here the CDR3 DNA reads TGTGCCAGCAGCTTGCGGGGTCCAAGCACAGATACGCAGTATTTT.

The chain recombines TRBV6-1 with TRBJ1-1; D is unresolved. The CDR3 is made up of 13 amino acids. Germline values: CDR1 MNHNS, CDR2 SASEGT. V was trimmed by 5 bases and J by 1 base, leaving 8 bases between them. The CDR3 reads CASSLRENTEAFF. The CDR3 DNA reads as TGTGCCAGCAGTCTGAGGGAGAACACTGAAGCTTTCTTT.

The rearrangement links TRBV2 to TRBJ1-6, with D unclear. Looked up from germline, CDR1 is SNHLY and CDR2 is FYNNEI. This CDR3 has 14 residues. The V end was cut by 5 bases, the J end by 0 bases, with 5 bases between. In DNA form, the CDR3 reads TGTGCCAGCAGTCTCAGCTCCTATAATTCACCCCTCCACTTT. Protein product: CASSLSSYNSPLHF.

In this sample, this clone turned up once. This chain connects TRBV5-1 to TRBJ1-1; tentative D call: TRBD1 (6 bases). Germline loops: CDR1 SGHRS, CDR2 YFSETQ. CDR3 size: 16 residues. Between the trimmed V and J ends, which lost 2 bases and 0 bases, there was a span of 14 bases. CDR3: CASSLRTVGMNTEAFF. CDR3 bases: TGCGCCAGCAGCTTACGGACAGTTGGGATGAACACTGAAGCTTTCTTT. Looking up the rest from reference TRBV5-1 and TRBJ1-1 gives the full variable domain: KAGVTQTPRYLIKTRGQQVTLSCSPISGHRSVSWYQQTPGQGLQFLFEYFSETQRNKGNFPGRFSGRQFSNSRSEMNVSTLELGDSALYLCASSLRTVGMNTEAFFGQGTRLTVV.